A selection of T cell receptor beta chains follows, all from one sample in a study of graft-versus-host responses after intestinal transplantation. No antigen has been identified for these receptors. TCRdb's table, derived via immunoSEQ multiplex PCR, lists solely in-frame clones and lacks some. This sample has about 59,000 clones, with 90% to 95% found just once. Material: unstimulated CD4+ T cells sorted from spleen or lymph node cells, obtained before transplant. The source is a human donor who was the organ donor for an intestinal transplant. Each CDR3 is given with its conserved first and last residue. The order of the fields is V gene, J gene, D gene, clone size, CDR3 protein, CDR3 DNA. The D gene is left open where the match is weak. Expanded clones get a size class; other rows say once, few or many, or leave the size out.

TRBV29-1,TRBJ1-3,NA,NA,CSANPGNTIYF,TGCAGCGCTAACCCTGGAAACACCATATATTTT
TRBV11-2,TRBJ2-7,TRBD2,NA,CASSTLGTSGIYEQYF,TGTGCCAGCAGCACACTCGGGACTAGCGGAATATACGAGCAGTACTTC
TRBV27,TRBJ1-2,TRBD1,NA,CASSLDRANYGYTF,TGTGCCAGCAGTTTGGACAGGGCTAACTATGGCTACACCTTC
TRBV2,TRBJ2-1,TRBD1,NA,CASRKQGFLPGSYNEQFF,TGTGCCAGCAGAAAACAGGGGTTCCTTCCCGGCTCCTACAATGAGCAGTTCTTC
TRBV10-3,TRBJ2-1,TRBD2,NA,CAIWTSGGATHNEQFF,TGTGCCATCTGGACTAGCGGGGGGGCTACCCACAATGAGCAGTTCTTC
TRBV4-2,TRBJ2-7,NA,NA,CASSQADRISYEQYF,TGTGCCAGCAGCCAAGCAGACAGAATTTCCTACGAGCAGTACTTC
TRBV4-2,TRBJ1-2,NA,once,CASSPTLVATNYGYTF,TGTGCCAGCAGCCCGACACTAGTCGCTACTAACTATGGCTACACCTTC
TRBV6-4,TRBJ2-3,NA,few,CASKRTGTDTQYF,TGTGCCAGCAAGAGGACAGGCACAGATACGCAGTATTTT
TRBV4-3,TRBJ2-2,NA,NA,CASSQAAGRNTGELFF,TGCGCCAGCAGCCAAGCGGCAGGGAGGAACACCGGGGAGCTGTTTTTT
TRBV4-1,TRBJ2-7,NA,NA,CASSQWGDGFYEQYF,TGCGCCAGCAGCCAATGGGGGGACGGATTCTACGAGCAGTACTTC
TRBV7-3,TRBJ2-7,NA,NA,CASSLTGGRWYKEYF,TGTGCCAGCAGCTTAACTGGGGGGAGGTGGTACAAGGAATACTTC
TRBV7-2,TRBJ1-6,NA,NA,CASSFAGGGLNSPLHF,TGTGCCAGCAGCTTTGCGGGCGGGGGCCTTAATTCACCCCTCCACTTT
TRBV7-8,TRBJ1-1,TRBD1,NA,CASSPRTGQGAFF,TGTGCCAGCAGCCCGCGGACAGGGCAGGGAGCTTTCTTT
TRBV9,TRBJ1-2,NA,once,CASSGRQTNYGYTF,TGTGCCAGCAGTGGTAGACAGACCAACTATGGCTACACCTTC
TRBV7-2,TRBJ1-5,NA,NA,CASSFYGEGNQPQHF,TGTGCCAGCAGCTTTTATGGGGAGGGCAATCAGCCCCAGCATTTT
TRBV7-9,TRBJ2-5,TRBD1,NA,CASSFRQGGETQYF,TGTGCCAGCAGCTTCCGACAGGGCGGGGAGACCCAGTACTTC
TRBV7-2,TRBJ2-7,NA,few,CASSLAGSYEQYF,TGTGCCAGCAGCTTAGCGGGCTCCTACGAGCAGTACTTC
TRBV7-2,TRBJ2-7,TRBD1,once,CASSWQPGQASYEQYF,TGTGCCAGCAGCTGGCAGCCGGGACAGGCCTCCTACGAGCAGTACTTC
TRBV19,TRBJ2-3,TRBD1,once,CASTARDRSTDTQYF,TGTGCCAGTACCGCCCGGGACAGAAGCACAGATACGCAGTATTTT
TRBV7-2,TRBJ2-1,NA,NA,CASSLRVGDGWAGNEQFF,TGTGCCAGCAGCTTAAGGGTCGGGGATGGTTGGGCTGGCAATGAGCAGTTCTTC
TRBV2,TRBJ1-5,TRBD1,once,CASSVSQGVTQPQHF,TGTGCCAGCAGTGTCAGCCAGGGGGTAACTCAGCCCCAGCATTTT
TRBV30,TRBJ2-1,TRBD1,NA,CAWRRDRGDEQFF,TGTGCCTGGAGGCGAGACAGGGGCGACGAGCAGTTCTTC
TRBV6-6,TRBJ2-1,NA,NA,CASSLSGMDIEQFF,TGTGCCAGCAGTTTATCAGGGATGGACATTGAGCAGTTCTTC
TRBV7-8,TRBJ2-3,NA,NA,CASRNHGGSDTQYF,TGTGCCAGCAGGAACCATGGGGGGTCAGATACGCAGTATTTT
TRBV29-1,TRBJ2-7,TRBD1,NA,CSVGRDRVHEQYF,TGCAGCGTTGGCCGGGACAGGGTACACGAGCAGTACTTC
TRBV2,TRBJ2-2,TRBD2,NA,CASSTSSGGNTGELFF,TGTGCCAGCAGTACAAGTAGCGGGGGGAACACCGGGGAGCTGTTTTTT
TRBV29-1,TRBJ2-3,NA,NA,CSVASDADTQYF,TGCAGCGTGGCTAGCGATGCAGATACGCAGTATTTT
TRBV20-1,TRBJ2-7,NA,NA,CSARLRLGQYF,TGCAGTGCTAGACTCAGACTCGGGCAGTACTTC
TRBV2,TRBJ1-1,NA,NA,CASKNSALMNTEAFF,TGTGCCAGCAAGAACAGTGCTCTTATGAACACTGAAGCTTTCTTT
TRBV6-6,TRBJ2-7,NA,NA,CASSLQGLGYEQYF,TGTGCCAGCAGTCTTCAGGGGTTAGGCTACGAGCAGTACTTC
TRBV5-1,TRBJ1-3,NA,NA,CASSLGPNSGNTIYF,TGCGCCAGCAGCTTGGGACCGAACTCTGGAAACACCATATATTTT
TRBV10-3,TRBJ2-7,TRBD1,NA,CAISVRQGVYEQYF,TGTGCCATCAGCGTCAGACAGGGGGTCTACGAGCAGTACTTC
TRBV6-6,TRBJ2-7,NA,NA,CASSYSMGGYEQYF,TGTGCCAGCAGTTACTCGATGGGGGGCTACGAGCAGTACTTC
TRBV19,TRBJ2-7,TRBD1,once,CASSMGQGAYEQYF,TGTGCCAGTAGTATGGGACAGGGGGCTTACGAGCAGTACTTC
TRBV7-2,TRBJ1-1,NA,NA,CASSLEGDSYTEAFF,TGTGCCAGCAGCTTAGAGGGCGACAGTTACACTGAAGCTTTCTTT
TRBV5-1,TRBJ2-3,NA,NA,CASSLGRYTDTQYF,TGCGCCAGCAGCTTGGGCAGGTACACAGATACGCAGTATTTT
TRBV7-8,TRBJ2-5,NA,NA,CASSWGETQYF,TGTGCCAGCAGCTGGGGTGAGACCCAGTACTTC
TRBV7-2,TRBJ2-3,TRBD2,NA,CASSLASRGGRYTQYF,TGTGCCAGCAGCTTAGCGAGTCGGGGGGGCCGGTATACGCAGTATTTT
TRBV4-2,TRBJ1-5,TRBD1,NA,CASSQAEQGGQPQHF,TGTGCCAGCAGCCAAGCGGAACAGGGGGGCCAGCCCCAGCATTTT
TRBV5-5,TRBJ1-5,TRBD1,NA,CASSADRGNQPQHF,TGTGCCAGCAGCGCAGACAGGGGCAATCAGCCCCAGCATTTT
TRBV7-3,TRBJ2-1,TRBD2,NA,CASSRTSGGTEQFF,TGTGCCAGCAGCCGGACTAGCGGGGGGACTGAGCAGTTCTTC
TRBV7-2,TRBJ2-3,NA,few,CASSLGVVRTDTQYF,TGTGCCAGCAGCTTAGGGGTGGTGCGCACAGATACGCAGTATTTT
TRBV19,TRBJ1-2,NA,NA,CASSIMALTNYGYTF,TGTGCCAGTAGTATTATGGCCCTCACTAACTATGGCTACACCTTC
TRBV5-1,TRBJ2-1,TRBD2,few,CASRGGGAVMVFGNEQFF,TGCGCCAGCAGGGGCGGGGGGGCCGTTATGGTATTTGGCAATGAGCAGTTCTTC
TRBV18,TRBJ2-7,NA,NA,CASSPGPTYEQYF,TGTGCCAGCTCTCCGGGTCCCACCTACGAGCAGTACTTC
TRBV7-6,TRBJ1-1,TRBD1,NA,CASSRTPGGMNTEAFF,TGTGCCAGCAGCCGCACTCCAGGGGGGATGAACACTGAAGCTTTCTTT
TRBV6-5,TRBJ1-3,NA,NA,CASSYRNTIYF,TGTGCCAGCAGTTACAGAAACACCATATATTTT
TRBV9,TRBJ2-5,NA,NA,CASSVGVEETQYF,TGTGCCAGCAGCGTAGGGGTCGAGGAGACCCAGTACTTC
TRBV7-6,TRBJ2-7,TRBD1,NA,CASSLTGGYEQYF,TGTGCCAGCAGCTTAACAGGGGGCTACGAGCAGTACTTC
TRBV30,TRBJ1-1,NA,NA,CAYRDFGGAFF,TGTGCCTACAGGGACTTCGGAGGAGCTTTCTTT
TRBV7-9,TRBJ1-2,TRBD1,NA,CASSLLQGGYGYTF,TGTGCCAGCAGCTTACTACAGGGGGGCTATGGCTACACCTTC
TRBV4-2,TRBJ2-2,TRBD2,NA,CASSLPGTSGNTGELFF,TGTGCCAGCAGCCTACCCGGGACTAGCGGGAACACCGGGGAGCTGTTTTTT
TRBV5-1,TRBJ2-1,NA,NA,CASTLTGGAYNEQFF,TGCGCCAGCACCCTAACCGGGGGAGCGTACAATGAGCAGTTCTTC
TRBV9,TRBJ2-3,NA,few,CASSVDPRTDTQYF,TGTGCCAGCAGCGTAGATCCTCGCACAGATACGCAGTATTTT
TRBV20-1,TRBJ2-1,NA,NA,CSASRVAQFF,TGCAGTGCCTCCCGGGTGGCTCAGTTCTTC
TRBV14,TRBJ1-1,NA,NA,CASSVGRGSRDVTEAFF,TGTGCCAGCAGCGTCGGAAGGGGGTCTAGGGATGTCACTGAAGCTTTCTTT
TRBV9,TRBJ2-3,TRBD2,NA,CASSATSSTQYF,TGTGCCAGCAGCGCGACTAGCAGTACGCAGTATTTT
TRBV9,TRBJ2-3,NA,NA,CASSLGGTDTQYF,TGTGCCAGCAGCTTGGGTGGCACAGATACGCAGTATTTT
TRBV12-5,TRBJ2-4,NA,NA,CASGLSKNIQYF,TGTGCTAGTGGTTTGTCCAAAAACATTCAGTACTTC
TRBV6-5,TRBJ2-2,NA,NA,CASGTTTGELFF,TGTGCCAGCGGGACCACCACCGGGGAGCTGTTTTTT